The 5 T cell receptor beta chains listed next were all sequenced from one sample in a study of T cells after posttransplantation cyclophosphamide (dated by TCRdb to the mid-2010s). Libraries were constructed by the immunoSEQ multiplex PCR assay. This is the immuneACCESS table as TCRdb keeps it, with only in-frame sequences that have V and J called. A part of the clones is gone; compared with another copy, unresolved V genes explain less than half, and the rest is unexplained. This sample is represented by about 18,000 clones; over 65% of them were singletons. The ten largest make up roughly 9.1% of the sample. The specimen sequenced was memory CD4+ T cells sorted from blood. These receptor sequences come from a man younger than 45 in good health and a related stem cell transplant donor.

This clone was detected a few times. This rearrangement joins TRBV25-1 to TRBJ2-4, with D possibly TRBD1 on 6 matching bases. The V end lost 7 bases, the J end lost 0 bases, and 22 bases lay between the germline ends. The CDR3 contains 18 residues. Germline-derived CDR1 and CDR2 are MGHDK and SYGVNS. The CDR3 DNA reads TGTGCCAGCAATATCCAGGACAGATACTCTCTAGCCAAAAACATTCAGTACTTC. Translating it yields CASNIQDRYSLAKNIQYF.

In regard to this clone: The junction departs from the called germline gene at one end, perhaps through a read error. The gene calls are TRBV7-7 and TRBJ2-5; D gene unclear. The CDR3 has 15 amino acids. CDR1 is SSHAT, CDR2 FNYEAQ, per germline (reference sequence). DNA for the CDR3: TGTGCTAGCAGCTCAGACCTAGATCCCCAAGAGACCCAGTACTTC. Amino acids: CASSSDLDPQETQYF.

This rearrangement joins TRBV7-6 to TRBJ2-5; 12 bases line up with TRBD2. V lost 7 bases and J lost 7; bases outside the gene matches: 13. The CDR3 length is 16 residues. The germline V gene has CDR1 SGHVS and CDR2 FNYEAQ. CDR3 sequence: CASNKLAGGLQRTQYF. In nucleotides, the CDR3 is TGTGCCAGCAACAAACTAGCGGGGGGACTTCAGAGGACCCAGTACTTC.

The CDR3 DNA reads TGCGCCAGCAGCCAAGGGCGGCTTAACTATGGCTACACCTTC. Translated: CASSQGRLNYGYTF. V usage is TRBV4-3 and J usage is TRBJ1-2; D gene ambiguous. V was clipped by 1 base and J by 1 base, with 7 bases between them. The CDR3 covers 14 residues. The V gene's germline CDR1 is LGHNA and CDR2 YSLEER.

V usage is TRBV13 and J usage is TRBJ1-1, with no clear D. This CDR3 contains 11 residues. Trimming pared 6 bases from V and 6 bases from J, leaving 8 bases between. Germline V lookup: CDR1 PRHDT, CDR2 FYEKMQ (reference sequence). Written as DNA, the CDR3 is TGTGCCAGCAGTTTGGACTCTGAAGCTTTCTTT. This encodes CASSLDSEAFF.